A selection of T cell receptor beta chains follows, all from one sample in a study of cytomegalovirus exposure and HLA in healthy donors. The assay was immunoSEQ multiplex PCR, and TCRdb's table has in-frame clones only and misses some. The data contain 130,000 or so clones, more than 60% of them singletons. The sequenced material came from PBMCs. These receptors were obtained from a young man in good health and CMV-seronegative. CDR3s include the opening cysteine and the closing phenylalanine or tryptophan. D genes are given only for firm matches. Expanded clones are given a class, and other clones once, few, many or no size at all.

>TRBJ1-2|-|-|TRBV7-9
TGTGCCAGCAGCCTTACGAGCCAGGGCTATGGCTACACCTTC
CASSLTSQGYGYTF
>TRBJ1-2|-|-|TRBV5-8
TGTGCCAGCAGCTCGGGGAGGGCTGACTATGGCTACACCTTC
CASSSGRADYGYTF
>TRBJ2-7|-|-|TRBV15
TGTGCCACCAGCAGAGATAAGGGGGCCTACGAGCAGTACTTC
CATSRDKGAYEQYF
>TRBJ2-7|-|-|TRBV7-9
TGTGCCAGCAGCTCCACCCTAACAGGGAACTACGAGCAGTACTTC
CASSSTLTGNYEQYF
>TRBJ2-7|-|-|TRBV11-2
TGTGCCAGCAGCTTAAAACCCGGGAGCTCCTACGAGCAGTACTTC
CASSLKPGSSYEQYF
>TRBJ2-1|-|TRBD2|TRBV5-1
TGCGCCAGCAGCCACCGACTAGCGGGAGGGCCTAATGAGCAGTTCTTC
CASSHRLAGGPNEQFF
>TRBJ2-7|-|TRBD1|TRBV13
TGTGCCAGCTCAGGAGGGACAGGGGACTACGAGCAGTACTTC
CASSGGTGDYEQYF
>TRBJ2-3|few|-|TRBV19
TGTGCCAGTAGCATACGTCCAGGGGCGATTAGAACAGATACGCAGTATTTT
CASSIRPGAIRTDTQYF
>TRBJ2-3|-|-|TRBV5-1
TGCGCCAGCAGCTCTGGGGGGCGGGGGCTTACAGATACGCAGTATTTT
CASSSGGRGLTDTQYF
>TRBJ2-7|-|-|TRBV10-2
TGCGCCAGCAGCCCGGGACAACTCACCGCCCACTACGAGCAGTACTTC
CASSPGQLTAHYEQYF
>TRBJ2-7|-|TRBD2|TRBV27
TGTGCCAGCAGTTCCCTCGTGAGACTAGCGGGAGGTGGAGAGCAGTACTTC
CASSSLVRLAGGGEQYF
>TRBJ2-2|few|TRBD2|TRBV7-9
TGTGCCAGCAGCATATTCCGGGACTACCTCACCGGGGAGCTGTTTTTT
CASSIFRDYLTGELFF
>TRBJ2-6|-|TRBD1|TRBV27
TGTGCCAGCAGTTTATTACCTTCCGGGACAGCTTTCTCTGGGGCCAACGTCCTGACTTTC
CASSLLPSGTAFSGANVLTF
>TRBJ1-1|-|-|TRBV19
TGTGCCAGTAACCATCAGGGTATGAACACTGAAGCTTTCTTT
CASNHQGMNTEAFF